A selection of T cell receptor beta chains follows, all from one sample in a study of graft-versus-host responses after intestinal transplantation. Assay used: immunoSEQ multiplex PCR; TCRdb lists only in-frame clones, some missing. The sample consists of some 95,000 clones, roughly nine tenths of them appearing once. These receptors have no known antigen. The specimen comprised unstimulated CD8+ T cells sorted from spleen or lymph node cells, sampled before intestinal transplant. Source of these receptors: a human donor who received an intestinal transplant. Each CDR3 is given with its conserved first and last residue. The order of the fields is clone size, J gene, V gene, D gene, CDR3 protein, CDR3 DNA. The D gene is left open where the match is weak. Rows give clone size only sometimes, using once, few, many, or a class for an expanded clone.

>-|TRBJ1-6|TRBV27|TRBD1
CASSSDRASNSPLHF
TGTGCCAGCAGTTCCGACAGGGCCTCAAATTCACCCCTCCACTTT
>-|TRBJ2-3|TRBV29-1|TRBD2
CSVESLAGVTDTQYF
TGCAGCGTTGAGTCTCTAGCGGGAGTGACAGATACGCAGTATTTT
>-|TRBJ1-1|TRBV5-4|TRBD1
CASSPFGTGRIGAFF
TGTGCCAGCAGCCCATTCGGGACAGGGAGGATTGGAGCTTTCTTT
>-|TRBJ1-1|TRBV9|TRBD1
CASSVQPGQGLGNTEAFF
TGTGCCAGCAGCGTCCAGCCGGGACAGGGGCTGGGGAACACTGAAGCTTTCTTT
>-|TRBJ1-2|TRBV7-9|TRBD1
CASSLAQTGGQNYGYTF
TGTGCCAGCAGCTTAGCCCAGACAGGGGGCCAAAACTATGGCTACACCTTC
>-|TRBJ2-7|TRBV6-1|TRBD1
CASSPGRGSYEQYF
TGTGCCAGCAGCCCTGGCAGGGGGTCCTACGAGCAGTACTTC
>-|TRBJ2-3|TRBV29-1|TRBD1
CSTLTGETDTQYF
TGCAGCACCCTGACAGGGGAGACAGATACGCAGTATTTT
>-|TRBJ2-7|TRBV7-9|-
CASSSPRTVLEQYF
TGTGCCAGCAGCTCCCCTCGGACTGTTCTCGAGCAGTACTTC
>-|TRBJ2-1|TRBV6-1|-
CASSQPLRAEEGFF
TGTGCCAGCAGCCAGCCCCTTCGAGCGGAAGAGGGGTTCTTC
>-|TRBJ1-1|TRBV15|-
CATSSAGRDTEAFF
TGTGCCACCAGCAGCGCGGGAAGGGATACTGAAGCTTTCTTT
>-|TRBJ2-2|TRBV5-6|-
CASSLWANTGELFF
TGTGCCAGCAGCTTGTGGGCAAACACCGGGGAGCTGTTTTTT
>-|TRBJ2-1|TRBV10-2|-
CASSEYGSYNEQFF
TGCGCCAGCAGTGAGTACGGGTCCTACAATGAGCAGTTCTTC
>-|TRBJ2-7|TRBV5-1|TRBD2
CASSSGRALAGKTYSYEQYF
TGCGCCAGCAGCTCTGGACGGGCACTAGCGGGAAAGACGTACTCCTACGAGCAGTACTTC
>few|TRBJ2-5|TRBV13|-
CASSPSEGEETQYF
TGTGCCAGCAGCCCGTCAGAGGGGGAAGAGACCCAGTACTTC
>-|TRBJ2-3|TRBV7-9|-
CASRSGEDFPTQYF
TGTGCCAGCAGGTCCGGGGAAGACTTCCCTACGCAGTATTTT
>-|TRBJ2-7|TRBV27|TRBD2
CASSLASGAYEQYF
TGTGCCAGCAGTTTGGCTAGCGGTGCCTACGAGCAGTACTTC
>-|TRBJ2-1|TRBV19|TRBD2
CASSKPPSGSFNEQFF
TGTGCCAGTAGTAAACCCCCTAGCGGGAGTTTTAATGAGCAGTTCTTC
>-|TRBJ2-6|TRBV4-1|-
CASSQEESSGANVLTF
TGCGCCAGCAGCCAAGAGGAGTCTTCCGGGGCCAACGTCCTGACTTTC
>-|TRBJ1-1|TRBV5-1|-
CASSPQGGTEAFF
TGCGCCAGCAGCCCGCAGGGAGGCACTGAAGCTTTCTTT
>-|TRBJ2-1|TRBV27|TRBD1
CASSSLGQVYNEQFF
TGTGCCAGCAGCTCACTTGGACAGGTTTACAATGAGCAGTTCTTC
>once|TRBJ2-1|TRBV7-6|TRBD2
CASSLVWSGGTNEQFF
TGTGCCAGCAGCTTAGTGTGGTCGGGAGGAACGAATGAGCAGTTCTTC
>once|TRBJ2-7|TRBV19|-
CASSLETGTVYEQYF
TGTGCCAGTAGTTTAGAAACAGGGACCGTCTACGAGCAGTACTTC
>-|TRBJ2-7|TRBV7-2|TRBD1
CASSLTGGYEQYF
TGTGCCAGTAGCTTGACAGGGGGGTACGAGCAGTACTTC
>-|TRBJ2-7|TRBV21-1|-
CASSKGPPGHWSSYEQYF
TGTGCCAGCAGCAAAGGTCCCCCGGGACATTGGAGCTCCTACGAGCAGTACTTC
>-|TRBJ1-1|TRBV28|-
CASQLRGLGTEAFF
TGTGCCAGCCAACTACGGGGGTTGGGGACTGAAGCTTTCTTT
>-|TRBJ2-1|TRBV6-1|-
CASSETGNEQFF
TGTGCCAGCAGTGAGACGGGAAATGAGCAGTTCTTC
>-|TRBJ2-5|TRBV6-1|-
CASSDYMADQGPYF
TGTGCCAGCAGTGATTATATGGCGGACCAGGGGCCTTACTTC
>-|TRBJ2-2|TRBV6-5|TRBD1
CASRRGTGVSGELFF
TGTGCCAGCAGGCGCGGGACAGGGGTTAGCGGGGAGCTGTTTTTT
>-|TRBJ1-3|TRBV14|TRBD1
CASSQEDRARNTIYF
TGTGCCAGCAGCCAAGAGGACAGGGCACGAAACACCATATATTTT
>-|TRBJ2-7|TRBV7-9|-
CASGREQYF
TGTGCCAGCGGGCGCGAGCAGTACTTC
>-|TRBJ2-1|TRBV30|TRBD1
CAWYSGTGFPPNDGVF
TGTGCCTGGTATTCCGGGACAGGATTTCCCCCCAATGATGGGGTCTTC
>-|TRBJ2-7|TRBV19|-
CASSLTASYEQYF
TGTGCCAGTAGTCTTACAGCTTCCTACGAGCAGTACTTC
>-|TRBJ2-1|TRBV7-9|-
CASSLGAMSSYNEQFF
TGTGCCAGCAGCTTAGGTGCCATGAGCTCCTACAATGAGCAGTTCTTC
>-|TRBJ2-2|TRBV19|-
CASSMLPSSNTGELFF
TGTGCCAGTAGTATGCTCCCTAGCTCAAACACCGGGGAGCTGTTTTTT
>-|TRBJ1-6|TRBV7-2|-
CASSLKAQGNSPLHF
TGTGCCAGCAGCTTGAAAGCCCAGGGTAATTCACCCCTCCACTTT
>-|TRBJ2-5|TRBV7-6|TRBD1
CASSLRQGGEETQYF
TGTGCCAGCAGCCTGAGACAGGGGGGAGAAGAGACCCAGTACTTC
>once|TRBJ2-3|TRBV7-9|-
CASSYTPGTDTQYF
TGTGCCAGCAGCTACACCCCAGGGACAGATACGCAGTATTTT
>-|TRBJ2-3|TRBV5-4|-
CASSLDVGGPTDTQYF
TGTGCCAGCAGCTTGGATGTAGGGGGTCCCACAGATACGCAGTATTTT
>-|TRBJ2-3|TRBV14|-
CASSQYAGSANTDTQYF
TGTGCCAGCAGCCAATATGCGGGATCGGCCAATACAGATACGCAGTATTTT
>-|TRBJ2-3|TRBV29-1|TRBD2
CSAPGLAGGSDSTDTQYF
TGCAGCGCACCGGGACTAGCGGGGGGGTCGGACAGCACAGATACGCAGTATTTT
>-|TRBJ2-7|TRBV15|-
CATSREGAYEQYF
TGTGCCACCAGCAGAGAAGGGGCCTACGAGCAGTACTTC
>once|TRBJ1-1|TRBV5-1|-
CASSPDPEAAEAFF
TGCGCCAGCAGCCCCGACCCCGAGGCAGCTGAAGCTTTCTTT
>-|TRBJ2-7|TRBV9|-
CASSGGDFAYEQYF
TGTGCCAGCAGCGGGGGGGACTTCGCCTACGAGCAGTACTTC
>-|TRBJ1-2|TRBV30|-
CAWSGGGNYGYTF
TGTGCCTGGAGTGGAGGAGGGAACTATGGCTACACCTTC
>-|TRBJ1-2|TRBV7-9|-
CASSLTADYNYGYTF
TGTGCCAGCAGCTTAACGGCGGATTATAACTATGGCTACACCTTC
>-|TRBJ2-7|TRBV2|TRBD2
CASNPIAGPPYEQYF
TGTGCCAGCAATCCTATAGCGGGACCCCCCTACGAGCAGTACTTC
>-|TRBJ1-1|TRBV6-6|-
CASSYSQVTEAFF
TGTGCCAGCAGTTACTCCCAGGTGACTGAAGCTTTCTTT
>-|TRBJ2-7|TRBV27|TRBD2
CASSPRPAGGFEQYF
TGTGCCAGCAGTCCCCGCCCAGCGGGAGGGTTCGAGCAGTACTTC
>-|TRBJ2-7|TRBV4-2|TRBD2
CASSQIAGGGTYEQYF
TGTGCCAGCAGCCAAATCGCGGGAGGGGGGACCTACGAGCAGTACTTC
>-|TRBJ1-1|TRBV7-9|-
CASSERFGGTGAEAFF
TGTGCCAGCAGCGAAAGGTTTGGAGGTACGGGGGCTGAAGCTTTCTTT
>-|TRBJ2-3|TRBV5-6|TRBD2
CASSLGSGVGTDTQYF
TGTGCCAGCAGCTTGGGAAGCGGGGTGGGAACAGATACGCAGTATTTT
>few|TRBJ1-3|TRBV28|-
CASSQDISGNTIYF
TGTGCCAGCAGCCAAGACATCTCTGGAAACACCATATATTTT
>-|TRBJ1-5|TRBV21-1|-
CASRTQGQGYQPQHF
TGTGCCAGCAGGACGCAGGGACAGGGGTATCAGCCCCAGCATTTT
>-|TRBJ2-3|TRBV7-3|-
CASSFDVAASTDTQYF
TGTGCCAGCAGCTTTGACGTCGCGGCTAGCACAGATACGCAGTATTTT
>once|TRBJ2-7|TRBV7-8|TRBD1
CASSFGQGSYEQYF
TGTGCCAGCAGCTTCGGACAGGGCTCCTACGAGCAGTACTTC
>once|TRBJ2-3|TRBV7-6|-
CASSLQGGGTDTQYF
TGTGCCAGCAGCTTACAGGGTGGGGGCACAGATACGCAGTATTTT
>once|TRBJ1-1|TRBV18|-
CASSRPGHERAEAFF
TGTGCCAGCTCACGACCGGGACACGAAAGGGCTGAAGCTTTCTTT
>-|TRBJ2-7|TRBV7-9|TRBD1
CASSRDSPYEQYF
TGTGCCAGCAGCCGGGACAGTCCCTACGAGCAGTACTTC
>-|TRBJ2-2|TRBV28|TRBD1
CATDRGLGTGELFF
TGTGCTACCGACAGGGGGCTTGGCACCGGGGAGCTGTTTTTT